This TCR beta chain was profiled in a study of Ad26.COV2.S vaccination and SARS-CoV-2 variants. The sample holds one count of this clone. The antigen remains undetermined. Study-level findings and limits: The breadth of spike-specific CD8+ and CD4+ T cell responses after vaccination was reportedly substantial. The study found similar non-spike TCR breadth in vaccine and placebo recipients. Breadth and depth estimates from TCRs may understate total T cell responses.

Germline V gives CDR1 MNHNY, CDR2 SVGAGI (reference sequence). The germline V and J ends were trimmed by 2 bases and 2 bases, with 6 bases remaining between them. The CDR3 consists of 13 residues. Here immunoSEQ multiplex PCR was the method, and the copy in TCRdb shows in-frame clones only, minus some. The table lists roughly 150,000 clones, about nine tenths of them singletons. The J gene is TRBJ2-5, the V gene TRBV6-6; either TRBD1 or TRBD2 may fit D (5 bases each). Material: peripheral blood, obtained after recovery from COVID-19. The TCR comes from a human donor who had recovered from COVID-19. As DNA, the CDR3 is TGTGCCAGCAGTTACGAGGGGCAAGAGACCCAGTACTTC. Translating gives CASSYEGQETQYF.